This TCR beta chain is drawn from a study of read filtering for tumor transcriptome and immune sequencing. Study summary: By R-ISS, stages I, II and III held 8, 16 and 7 patients. The study, taken as a whole, reports: IR-seq and RNA-seq agreed better without single-read clonotypes.

For this clonotype: The target antigen is unknown.

Sampling of bone marrow took place during active disease in every patient. The length of the CDR3 is 13 residues. The V and J ends lost 4 bases and 4 bases respectively, with 10 bases between them. Germline lookup yields CDR1 ENHRY and CDR2 SYGVKD. The library was built from roughly 400 ng RNA with molecular barcoded adaptors for alpha/delta and beta/gamma chains. TCRdb ran MiXCR on the reads and lists one entry per CDR3 protein. This sample yields fewer than 45,000 distinct CDR3 sequences, of which under 15% are seen a single time; about 32% belongs to the top ten. This sequence joins TRBV10-3 and TRBJ1-1; no clear D gene. This sequence was found in a donor aged 40 or over with multiple myeloma. The sequenced sample consisted of a population of CD138-negative cells sorted from bone marrow. As DNA, the CDR3 is TGTGCCATCAGTGTCGGGGAGGGCACTGAAGCTTTCTTT. This codes for CAISVGEGTEAFF.